These 27 T cell receptor beta chains were sequenced from one sample in a study of blood T cell repertoires in COVID-19. Here immunoSEQ multiplex PCR was the method, and the copy in TCRdb shows in-frame clones only, minus some. The repertoire holds a few hundred thousand clones, with 70% to 90% as singletons. The sequenced sample consisted of peripheral blood. These receptors were obtained from a human donor with COVID-19, enrolled during active disease. The donor label of this sample is uncertain.

Points on this clone: One end of the junction varies from germline; a read error may be responsible. The rearrangement joins TRBV3-1 (or the pseudogene TRBV3-2) to TRBJ2-7; the match to TRBD1 covers 7 bases. CDR1 is LGHDT and CDR2 is YNNKEL in the germline V gene (reference sequence). CDR3 size: 14 residues. The CDR3 nucleotides are TGTGCCAGCAGCCTAGAGGGACAGTCCTTCGAGCAGTACTTC. Translation gives CASSLEGQSFEQYF.

V usage is TRBV19 and J usage is TRBJ1-1; 8 bases match TRBD1. Germline CDR1 and CDR2: LNHDA and SQIVND (reference sequence). Trimming took 5 bases from V and 2 from J; bases not matched to a gene: 7. This CDR3 contains 15 residues. The CDR3 loop is CASSAGQGRNTEAFF. Here the CDR3 DNA reads TGTGCCAGTAGTGCCGGACAGGGACGAAACACTGAAGCTTTCTTT.

The chain's CDR3 is CASSTGAANQPQHF. As DNA, the CDR3 is TGTGCCAGCAGTACAGGGGCCGCCAATCAGCCCCAGCATTTT. V is TRBV6-5 and J is TRBJ1-5; 7 bases are a match to TRBD1. J lost 3 bases, V lost 5 bases, and 4 bases had no gene match. The CDR3 covers 14 residues. Germline assignment: CDR1 MNHEY and CDR2 SVGAGI.

As regards this clone: A junction end diverges from the germline sequence, so it may reflect a read error. This sequence joins TRBV7-7 and TRBJ2-1; 10 bases are a match to TRBD2. The V gene's germline CDR1 is SSHAT and CDR2 FNYEAQ (reference sequence). CDR3 length equals 16 residues. The CDR3 DNA reads as TGTGCTAGCAGCCGTAGCCCTAGCGGGAGCGGCAATGAGCAGTTCTTC. Amino acid sequence: CASSRSPSGSGNEQFF.

The V gene is TRBV25-1, the J gene TRBJ2-3; tentative D call: TRBD2 (6 bases). The CDR3 runs to 14 residues. V was shortened by 1 base and J by 8 bases, with 13 bases between the two germline ends. Germline values: CDR1 MGHDK, CDR2 SYGVNS. CDR3: CASSESGQRVTQYF. In DNA, the CDR3 is TGTGCCAGCAGTGAATCTGGCCAGCGGGTTACGCAGTATTTT.

The V and J genes are TRBV12-5 and TRBJ2-3; D is undetermined. This CDR3 spans 12 amino acids. Germline values: CDR1 LGHNT, CDR2 FRNRAP. The V gene lost 3 bases and the J gene lost 4 bases, with 5 bases spanning the gap. CDR3 DNA: TGTGCTAGTGGTTTTCGGGCAGATACGCAGTATTTT. This encodes CASGFRADTQYF.

This clone was detected a few times. The chain has TRBV19 and TRBJ2-6; 7 bases are a match to TRBD2. Germline-derived CDR1 and CDR2 are LNHDA and SQIVND (reference sequence). The CDR3 consists of 16 residues. V lost 4 bases and J lost 1; bases outside the gene matches: 4. CDR3 region: CASSSTGGSGANVLTF. In DNA form, the CDR3 reads TGTGCCAGTAGTAGTACGGGGGGATCTGGGGCCAACGTCCTGACTTTC.

This clone was detected once. This chain connects TRBV28 to TRBJ1-1; tentative D call: TRBD1 (6 bases). The V gene lost 1 base and the J gene lost 8 bases, with 8 bases spanning the gap. The CDR3 runs 12 residues. CDR1 MDHEN and CDR2 SYDVKM come from the germline V gene. The CDR3: CASSLLTGEAFF. The CDR3 bases are TGTGCCAGCAGTTTATTAACAGGGGAAGCTTTCTTT.

The rearrangement uses TRBV6-5 and TRBJ1-1; D remains unclear. Germline V lookup: CDR1 MNHEY, CDR2 SVGAGI. V was trimmed by 8 bases and J by 1 base, leaving 17 bases between them. The CDR3 spans 15 residues. CDR3 coding DNA: TGTGCCAGCGGGGAGTACAGAACGAGGAACACTGAAGCTTTCTTT. Protein product: CASGEYRTRNTEAFF.

This chain connects TRBV7-8 to TRBJ2-2; tentative D call: TRBD1 (6 bases). Germline V lookup: CDR1 SGHVS, CDR2 FQNEAQ. Trimming stripped 0 bases from V and 6 bases from J, with 14 bases between. The CDR3 has 16 residues. The CDR3 protein is CASSLAWDTSSGELFF. The CDR3 region has the DNA TGTGCCAGCAGCTTAGCTTGGGACACGAGCTCCGGGGAGCTGTTTTTT.

On this clone itself: The junction shows a germline mismatch at one end, possibly a read error. The CDR3 DNA is TGTGCCAGCAGCAGGACAGGGGACACTGAAGCTATCTTT. This codes for CASSRTGDTEAIF. The V and J genes are TRBV3-1 (or the pseudogene TRBV3-2) and TRBJ1-1; 9 positions agree with TRBD1. Germline V gene lookup returns CDR1 LGHDT and CDR2 YNNKEL (reference sequence). The length of the CDR3 is 13 residues.

This clone was seen just once. V and J are TRBV25-1 and TRBJ1-1, with D perhaps matching TRBD1 (5 bases). Germline CDR1 MGHDK, CDR2 SYGVNS. This CDR3 contains 13 residues. Trimming shortened V by 6 bases and J by 1 base, and 9 bases separated the two germline ends. In nucleotides, the CDR3 is TGTGCCAGCAGCAGCCAGGGGAACACTGAAGCTTTCTTT. Residues: CASSSQGNTEAFF.

This chain's CDR3 is CASSTGQGRNEQYF. The CDR3 nucleotides are TGTGCCAGTAGTACCGGACAGGGAAGGAACGAGCAGTACTTC. The chain recombines TRBV19 with TRBJ2-7; TRBD1 agrees at 8 bases. CDR3 length equals 14 residues. V lost 4 bases and J lost 5; bases outside the gene matches: 7. Germline CDR1 is LNHDA and CDR2 is SQIVND (reference sequence).

The V gene is TRBV19, the J gene TRBJ2-7; TRBD1 matches at 9 bases. With V trimmed by 4 bases and J by 2 bases, 6 bases remained unmatched. From germline, CDR1 is LNHDA and CDR2 SQIVND (reference sequence). The CDR3 contains 15 residues. CDR3 in DNA: TGTGCCAGTAGTAGCCAGACAGGGGGGACCTACGAGCAGTACTTC. This encodes CASSSQTGGTYEQYF.

The V gene is TRBV7-2, the J gene TRBJ1-5; D gene unclear. Germline V gene lookup returns CDR1 SGHTA and CDR2 FQGNSA. V was cut by 5 bases and J by 4 bases, with 12 bases left in between. This CDR3 has 14 residues. The CDR3 loop is CASSLVEGNQPQHF. CDR3 in DNA: TGTGCCAGCAGCCTAGTGGAGGGAAATCAGCCCCAGCATTTT. The full variable domain, completed using reference TRBV7-2 and TRBJ1-5, is GAGVSQSPSNKVTEKGKDVELRCDPISGHTALYWYRQSLGQGLEFLIYFQGNSAPDKSGLPSDRFSAERTGGSVSTLTIQRTQQEDSAVYLCASSLVEGNQPQHFGDGTRLSIL.

The CDR3 is CASSDPGQSSYNSPLHF. DNA of the CDR3: TGCGCCAGCAGCGATCCGGGACAGAGCTCCTATAATTCACCCCTCCACTTT. The rearrangement joins TRBV5-1 to TRBJ1-6, with 7 bases that match TRBD1. The V and J ends lost 4 bases and 0 bases, in that order; junction bases with no gene match: 7. CDR3 size: 17 residues. Germline CDR1 reads SGHRS; CDR2 reads YFSETQ.

The chain couples TRBV4-1 to TRBJ1-4; no clear D. Looked up from germline, CDR1 is MGHRA and CDR2 is YSYEKL. The CDR3 contains 13 residues. The V and J ends lost 1 base and 10 bases respectively, with 10 bases between them. The CDR3 DNA reads TGCGCCAGCAGCCAAGGGGGAGTCGTAAAACTGTTTTTT. Amino acid sequence: CASSQGGVVKLFF.

The gene calls are TRBV24-1 and TRBJ1-5; no definite D call. V lost 4 bases and J lost 5, with 14 bases in between. Germline V gene sequence: CDR1 KGHDR, CDR2 SFDVKD. The CDR3 has 15 amino acids. The DNA for the CDR3 is TGTGCCACCAGTGACGGAGGCGGACGAGATCAGCCCCAGCATTTT. Translating gives CATSDGGGRDQPQHF.

The chain has TRBV18 and TRBJ1-5, with 9 bases lining up with TRBD1. This CDR3 is built from 15 residues. Germline-derived CDR1 and CDR2 are KGHSH and LQKENI. J gave up 4 bases and V 4 bases, and 5 bases lay outside the gene matches. Written as DNA, the CDR3 is TGTGCCAGCTCACTGCCGGGACAGGGTAATCAGCCCCAGCATTTT. It specifies CASSLPGQGNQPQHF.

The CDR3 DNA sequence: TGTGCCAGCAGCTTATCAGTTAACACTGAAGCTTTCTTT. This codes for CASSLSVNTEAFF. The rearrangement joins TRBV7-3 to TRBJ1-1; D ambiguous. The germline gives CDR1 SGHTA, CDR2 FQGTGA. The CDR3 totals 13 residues. V dropped 2 bases and J dropped 2 bases, with 6 bases sitting between them.

The gene calls are TRBV5-5 and TRBJ2-2, with TRBD1 identical over 12 bases. J was trimmed by 7 bases and V by 4 bases; bases with no gene match: 8. The CDR3 runs 16 residues. Germline-derived CDR1 and CDR2 are SGHKS and YYEKEE (reference sequence). DNA of the CDR3: TGTGCCAGCAGCCCCGGGACAGGGGGCTCGATCGGGGAGCTGTTTTTT. This translates into CASSPGTGGSIGELFF.

CDR3 region: CSAEGDTEAFF. In DNA form, the CDR3 reads TGCAGCGCCGAGGGTGACACTGAAGCTTTCTTT. The V gene is TRBV29-1, the J gene TRBJ1-1; D uncertain. V lost 7 bases to trimming and J lost 3 bases, with 9 bases between them. Germline CDR1 is SQVTM and CDR2 is ANQGSEA. This CDR3 is 11 amino acids long.

The rearrangement uses TRBV5-5 and TRBJ1-1; no firm D call. V shed 1 base and J shed 9 bases, with 25 bases lying between them. Germline V CDR1 and CDR2: SGHKS, YYEKEE (reference sequence). CDR3 size: 17 residues. The CDR3 sequence is CASSLSGTTLQTSQAFF. In DNA form, the CDR3 reads TGTGCCAGCAGCTTGTCAGGCACGACCCTGCAAACCAGTCAAGCTTTCTTT. The variable domain in full, with the rest retrieved from reference TRBV5-5 and TRBJ1-1, is DAGVTQSPTHLIKTRGQQVTLRCSPISGHKSVSWYQQVLGQGPQFIFQYYEKEERGRGNFPDRFSARQFPNYSSELNVNALLLGDSALYLCASSLSGTTLQTSQAFFGQGTRLTVV.

The CDR3 nucleotides are TGTGCCAGCAGAACCTCCCCAGGGGGCGCTTCACCCCTCCACTTT. Protein sequence: CASRTSPGGASPLHF. The chain combines TRBV28 with TRBJ1-6, with TRBD1 matching over 8 bases. After removal of 6 bases from V and 9 bases from J, the junction contained 10 bases not matched to a gene. Germline V gene lookup returns CDR1 MDHEN and CDR2 SYDVKM. The CDR3 is 15 residues long.

The chain combines TRBV12-3 or TRBV12-4 with TRBJ1-2, with D perhaps TRBD1 (5 bases). The CDR3 sequence is 13 residues long. Trimming removed 4 bases at V and 8 bases at J, with 14 bases between. CDR3 sequence reads: CASSSGVGAGYTF. The CDR3 bases are TGTGCCAGCAGTTCGGGGGTCGGGGCGGGCTACACCTTC.

V gene TRBV7-2 combines with J gene TRBJ2-2; 13 bases line up with TRBD2. Losses at the gene ends were 5 bases for V and 4 bases for J; bases not matched to a gene: 7. CDR1 SGHTA and CDR2 FQGNSA come from the germline V gene. The CDR3 extends over 17 amino acids. The CDR3 nucleotides read TGTGCCAGCAGCCGGGGACTAGCGGGGCCGAGCACCGGGGAGCTGTTTTTT. Translated, it gives CASSRGLAGPSTGELFF.

The CDR3 coding sequence is TGCGCCAGCAGCCCCGCGGGGGGAACTTCCTCTGGAAACACCATATATTTT. It specifies CASSPAGGTSSGNTIYF. V is TRBV5-1 and J is TRBJ1-3, with D perhaps matching TRBD1 (5 bases). In germline, CDR1 is SGHRS, CDR2 YFSETQ. V was trimmed by 4 bases and J by 0 bases, leaving 17 bases between them. The CDR3 is 17 amino acids. The full variable domain, rest sourced from reference TRBV5-1 and TRBJ1-3, is KAGVTQTPRYLIKTRGQQVTLSCSPISGHRSVSWYQQTPGQGLQFLFEYFSETQRNKGNFPGRFSGRQFSNSRSEMNVSTLELGDSALYLCASSPAGGTSSGNTIYFGEGSWLTVV.